Described below is a single TCR beta chain sequence and its context. The data were obtained in a study of T cells expressing NK-cell markers. UMIs were included in TCR beta cDNA generated by 5'RACE template switching. TCRdb re-called the 5' RACE reads and catalogs CDR3 proteins one per entry, DNA excluded. The table for this sample gives 400,000 to 550,000 distinct CDR3 sequences. Germline V lookup: CDR1 LGHNA, CDR2 YSLEER. The CDR3 runs 15 residues. The V call is TRBV4-3, the J call TRBJ1-2; there is no DNA to check the TCRdb D call of TRBD1. This receptor was obtained from a woman aged 18 to 75 in good health. Sequenced: blood T cells: a sorted CD56 or NKG2C T cell subset, CD4+ or CD8+ T cells, or bulk PBMC T cells (not recorded which). The CDR3 protein is CASSQDGAGDHGYTF.